Sequencing of this T cell receptor (beta chain) was carried out in a study of blood T cell dynamics during melanoma immunotherapy. The method was immunoSEQ multiplex PCR; TCRdb's version includes in-frame clones alone and lacks a portion of them. This sample has some 7,200 clones; approximately 84% occur once, and the top ten carry approximately 15%. The sample's time point: pre-treatment baseline. Response was assessed by RECIST 1.1 at 12 weeks, except a couple of rapid progressors. No patient had earlier systemic cancer treatment, concurrent immunosuppressants, or another active cancer. The source was blood, collected from a patient treated with checkpoint blockade. The source is a human donor with melanoma.

The DNA of the CDR3 is TGTGCCAGTAGTAACGGGGTGAACACTGAAGCTTTCTTT. Translated: CASSNGVNTEAFF. The chain employs TRBV19 and TRBJ1-1, with unresolved D. The CDR3 runs to 13 residues. Germline V gene lookup returns CDR1 LNHDA and CDR2 SQIVND (reference sequence). The V and J ends lost 4 bases and 0 bases respectively, with 6 bases between them.